This T cell receptor (beta chain) was sequenced during a study of Ad26.COV2.S vaccination and SARS-CoV-2 variants. The CDR3 has 14 residues. The germline gives CDR1 LNHDA, CDR2 SQIVND (reference sequence). The V gene lost 3 bases and the J gene lost 4 bases, with 11 bases spanning the gap. The study's findings and limits: TCR breadth and depth analyses may have underestimated total T cell responses. Reports say spike-specific CD8+ and CD4+ T cell responses covered substantial breadth after vaccination. Comparability of non-spike TCR breadth was observed across vaccine and placebo recipients. Vaccinees displayed broader spike-specific TCR repertoires than placebo recipients.

Using immunoSEQ multiplex PCR, the repertoire was profiled, and TCRdb retains in-frame clones only, with some absent. Of some 190,000 clones listed, around 85% are singletons. On this clone itself: Its antigen is not known.

The sequenced sample was peripheral blood, obtained after recovery from COVID-19. This sequence was found in a human donor who had recovered from COVID-19. This chain links TRBV19 with TRBJ2-3, with D possibly being TRBD2 (5 bases). The CDR3: CASSMRRVSDTQYF. In DNA form, the CDR3 reads TGTGCCAGTAGTATGAGGCGGGTGTCAGATACGCAGTATTTT.